This T cell receptor beta chain originates from a study of post-analysis software for immune sequencing data. Study-wide background: As for disease course, relapsing-remitting, secondary progressive and progressive-relapsing multiple sclerosis were all included.

Libraries were made from TCR beta cDNA, and they carried unique molecular identifiers. T cells numbering about 1 to 11 million yielded 500,000 to 550,000 cDNA molecules. TCRdb re-called the PCR reads with MiXCR, one entry per CDR3 protein. The sample yields about 820,000 distinct CDR3 sequences, roughly 50% seen once. Germline loops: CDR1 LGHDT, CDR2 YNNKEL (reference sequence). The CDR3 has 16 residues. The V gene lost 2 bases and the J gene lost 0 bases, with 11 bases spanning the gap. In the case of this clonotype: Its antigen is undetermined.

General study results and limits: Compared with controls, patients showed significantly lower normalized Chao1 diversity. Pronounced co-clustering by F measure was evident among identically batched samples. Relative to controls, patients had five TRBV segments at higher frequency, with TRBV5-6, TRBV5-1 and TRBV20-1 among these.

This clonotype originated in a girl aged 10-17 years with multiple sclerosis. The specimen was blood. V usage is TRBV3-1 and J usage is TRBJ1-3; D not resolved. The CDR3 loop reads CASSQRSAASGNTIYF. The CDR3 nucleotides are TGTGCCAGCAGCCAAAGATCGGCAGCCTCTGGAAACACCATATATTTT.